This paragraph reports one TCR beta chain. The data originate from a study of blood T cell repertoires in COVID-19. Study in general: Italy, Spain and the United States were the sources of the convalescent and acute COVID-19 samples.

The V segment lost 0 bases and the J segment 4 bases; nucleotides outside the gene matches: 4. Germline values: CDR1 LNHNV, CDR2 YYDKDF (reference sequence). The CDR3 sequence is 16 residues long. This table comes from immunoSEQ multiplex PCR, and its TCRdb copy is limited to in-frame clones, with some not included. The sample has 250,000 to 300,000 clones; just under 90% are singletons. The receptor's source is a woman between 50 and 59 years old with COVID-19, enrolled during active disease. Sample: peripheral blood. V gene TRBV15 combines with J gene TRBJ1-1; 11 nucleotides match TRBD1. CDR3 residues: CATSRDRTGGGTEAFF. The CDR3 DNA is TGTGCCACCAGCAGAGACAGGACAGGGGGCGGCACTGAAGCTTTCTTT. Based on the CDR3 plus reference TRBV15 and TRBJ1-1, the full variable domain is DAMVIQNPRYQVTQFGKPVTLSCSQTLNHNVMYWYQQKSSQAPKLLFHYYDKDFNNEADTPDNFQSRRPNTSFCFLDIRSPGLGDTAMYLCATSRDRTGGGTEAFFGQGTRLTVV.